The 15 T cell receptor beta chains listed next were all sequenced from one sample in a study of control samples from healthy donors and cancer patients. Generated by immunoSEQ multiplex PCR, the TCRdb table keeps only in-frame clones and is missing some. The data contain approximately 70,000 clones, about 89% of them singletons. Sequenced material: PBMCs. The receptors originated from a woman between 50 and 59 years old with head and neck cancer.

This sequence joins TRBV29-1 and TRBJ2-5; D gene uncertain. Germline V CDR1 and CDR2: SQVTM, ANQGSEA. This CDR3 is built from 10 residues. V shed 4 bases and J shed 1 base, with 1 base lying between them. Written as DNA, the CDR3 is TGCAGCGTTGCCCAAGAGACCCAGTACTTC. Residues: CSVAQETQYF.

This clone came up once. The CDR3 DNA is TGTGCCAGCAGCCAAACGGGACTAGCAACCCCCCAATCCGCAGATACGCAGTATTTT. Its translation: CASSQTGLATPQSADTQYF. The gene calls are TRBV4-2 and TRBJ2-3, with 9 bases fitting TRBD2. CDR3 length: 19 residues. V dropped 2 bases and J dropped 4; count of bases not matched to a gene: 16. Per the germline V gene, CDR1 is LGHNA and CDR2 is YNFKEQ.

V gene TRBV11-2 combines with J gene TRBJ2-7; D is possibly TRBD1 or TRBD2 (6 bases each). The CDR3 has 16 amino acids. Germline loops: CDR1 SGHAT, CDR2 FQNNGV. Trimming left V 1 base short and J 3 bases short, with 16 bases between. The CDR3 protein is CASSLGGAVPGYEQYF. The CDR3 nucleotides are TGTGCCAGCAGCTTAGGGGGGGCAGTCCCCGGCTACGAGCAGTACTTC.

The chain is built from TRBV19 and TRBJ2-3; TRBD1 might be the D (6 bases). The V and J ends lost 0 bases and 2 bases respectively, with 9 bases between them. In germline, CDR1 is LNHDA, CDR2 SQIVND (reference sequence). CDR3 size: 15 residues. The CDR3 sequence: CASSIDRGATDTQYF. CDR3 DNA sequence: TGTGCCAGTAGTATAGACAGGGGAGCCACAGATACGCAGTATTTT.

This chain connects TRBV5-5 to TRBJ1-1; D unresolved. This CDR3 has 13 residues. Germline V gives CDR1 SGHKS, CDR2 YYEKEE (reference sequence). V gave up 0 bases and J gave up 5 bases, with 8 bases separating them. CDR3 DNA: TGTGCCAGCAGCTTGGAGAGAAGGACTGAAGCTTTCTTT. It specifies CASSLERRTEAFF.

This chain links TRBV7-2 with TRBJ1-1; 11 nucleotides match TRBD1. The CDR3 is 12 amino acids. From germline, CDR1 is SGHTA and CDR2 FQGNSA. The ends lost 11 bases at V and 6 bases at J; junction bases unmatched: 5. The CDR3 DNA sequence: TGTGCCTCGGGACAGGGGGTCTCTGAAGCTTTCTTT. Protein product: CASGQGVSEAFF.

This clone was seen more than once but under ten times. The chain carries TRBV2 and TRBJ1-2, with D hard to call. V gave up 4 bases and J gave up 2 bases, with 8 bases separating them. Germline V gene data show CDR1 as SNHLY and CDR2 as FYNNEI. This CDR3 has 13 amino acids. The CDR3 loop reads CASSGRPNYGYTF. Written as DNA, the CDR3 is TGTGCCAGCAGTGGCAGGCCAAACTATGGCTACACCTTC.

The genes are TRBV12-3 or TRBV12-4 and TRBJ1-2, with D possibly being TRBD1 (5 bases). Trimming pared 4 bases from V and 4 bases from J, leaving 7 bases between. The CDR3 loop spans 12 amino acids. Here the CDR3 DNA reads TGTGCCAGCAGTTCGGGGGGCTATGGCTACACCTTC. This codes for CASSSGGYGYTF.

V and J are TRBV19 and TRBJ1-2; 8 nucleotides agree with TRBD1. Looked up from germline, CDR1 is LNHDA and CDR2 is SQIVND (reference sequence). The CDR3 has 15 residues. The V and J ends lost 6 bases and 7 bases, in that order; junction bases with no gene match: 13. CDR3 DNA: TGTGCCAGTAGCTTGGGACAGGACATTGGAGTTGGCTACACCTTC. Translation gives CASSLGQDIGVGYTF. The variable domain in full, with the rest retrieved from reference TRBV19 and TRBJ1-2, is DGGITQSPKYLFRKEGQNVTLSCEQNLNHDAMYWYRQDPGQGLRLIYYSQIVNDFQKGDIAEGYSVSREKKESFPLTVTSAQKNPTAFYLCASSLGQDIGVGYTFGSGTRLTVV.

The CDR3 DNA reads as TGTGCCAGTAAGATCGACAGCACAGATACGCAGTATTTT. It encodes CASKIDSTDTQYF. The J gene is TRBJ2-3, the V gene TRBV19, with D hard to call. Germline CDR1 and CDR2: LNHDA and SQIVND (reference sequence). Trimming took off 7 bases at V and 0 bases at J, with 8 bases between the two ends. The CDR3 is made up of 13 amino acids.

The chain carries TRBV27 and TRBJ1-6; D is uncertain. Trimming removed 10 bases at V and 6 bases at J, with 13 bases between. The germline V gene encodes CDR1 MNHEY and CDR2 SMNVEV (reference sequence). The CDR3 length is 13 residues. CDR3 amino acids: CATKDGFNSPLHF. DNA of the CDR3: TGTGCCACCAAGGACGGTTTTAATTCACCCCTCCACTTT.

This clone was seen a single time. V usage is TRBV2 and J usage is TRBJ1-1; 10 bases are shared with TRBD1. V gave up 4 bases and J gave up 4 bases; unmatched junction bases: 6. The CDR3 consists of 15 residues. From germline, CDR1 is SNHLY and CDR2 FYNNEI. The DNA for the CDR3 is TGTGCCAGCAGTGGAGACAGGGGGCGCCTCACTGAAGCTTTCTTT. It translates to CASSGDRGRLTEAFF. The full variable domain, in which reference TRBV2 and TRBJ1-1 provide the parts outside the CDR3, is EPEVTQTPSHQVTQMGQEVILRCVPISNHLYFYWYRQILGQKVEFLVSFYNNEISEKSEIFDDQFSVERPDGSNFTLKIRSTKLEDSAMYFCASSGDRGRLTEAFFGQGTRLTVV.

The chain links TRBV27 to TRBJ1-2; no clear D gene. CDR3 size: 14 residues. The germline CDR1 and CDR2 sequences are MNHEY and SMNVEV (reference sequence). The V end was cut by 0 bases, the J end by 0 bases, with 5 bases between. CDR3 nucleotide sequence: TGTGCCAGCAGTTTATCCCGGGCTAACTATGGCTACACCTTC. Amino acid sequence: CASSLSRANYGYTF.

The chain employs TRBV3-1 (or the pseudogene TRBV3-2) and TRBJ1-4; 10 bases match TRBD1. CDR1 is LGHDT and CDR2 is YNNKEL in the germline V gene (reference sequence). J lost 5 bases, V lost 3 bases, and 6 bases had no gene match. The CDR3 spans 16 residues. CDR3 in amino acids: CASSHTRTGGNEKLFF. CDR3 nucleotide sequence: TGTGCCAGCAGCCATACGAGGACAGGGGGGAATGAAAAACTGTTTTTT.

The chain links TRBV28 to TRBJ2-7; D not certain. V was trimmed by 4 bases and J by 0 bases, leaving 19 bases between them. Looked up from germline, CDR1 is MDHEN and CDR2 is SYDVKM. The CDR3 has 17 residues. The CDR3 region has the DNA TGTGCCAGCAGTTCCCACATCTCGGACCGGAGCTCCTACGAGCAGTACTTC. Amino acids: CASSSHISDRSSYEQYF.